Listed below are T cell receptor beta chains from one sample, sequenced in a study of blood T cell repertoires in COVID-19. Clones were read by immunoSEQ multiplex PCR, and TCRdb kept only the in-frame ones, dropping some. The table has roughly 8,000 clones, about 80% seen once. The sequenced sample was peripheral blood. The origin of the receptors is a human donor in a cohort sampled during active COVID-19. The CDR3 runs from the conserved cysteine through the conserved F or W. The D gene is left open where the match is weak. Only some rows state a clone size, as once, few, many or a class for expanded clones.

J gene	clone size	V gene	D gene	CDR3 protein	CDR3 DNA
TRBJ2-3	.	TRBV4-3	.	CASSQDLVSTDTQYF	TGCGCCAGCAGCCAAGATCTTGTCAGCACAGATACGCAGTATTTT
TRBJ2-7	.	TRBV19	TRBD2	CASSELSGGAYEQYF	TGTGCCAGTAGCGAGCTTAGCGGGGGGGCATACGAGCAGTACTTC
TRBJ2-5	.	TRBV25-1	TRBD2	CATRPGLASETQYF	TGTGCCACCCGACCGGGACTAGCTTCCGAGACCCAGTACTTC
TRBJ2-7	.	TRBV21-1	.	CASSKDQRGPYEQYF	TGTGCCAGCAGCAAAGACCAGCGGGGACCCTACGAGCAGTACTTC
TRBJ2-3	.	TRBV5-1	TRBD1	CASSTDRGTDTQYF	TGCGCCAGCAGCACGGACAGGGGCACAGATACGCAGTATTTT
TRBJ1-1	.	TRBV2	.	CASARAAGTEAFF	TGTGCCAGCGCCAGGGCCGCCGGCACTGAAGCTTTCTTT
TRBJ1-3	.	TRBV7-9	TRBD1	CASSRTGKTSGNTIYF	TGTGCCAGCAGCCGGACAGGGAAGACCTCTGGAAACACCATATATTTT
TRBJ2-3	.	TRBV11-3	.	CASSLDWTSTDTQYF	TGTGCCAGCAGCTTAGACTGGACTAGCACAGATACGCAGTATTTT
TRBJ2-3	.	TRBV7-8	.	CASTPVAGWSDTQYF	TGTGCCAGCACCCCTGTCGCAGGATGGTCAGATACGCAGTATTTT
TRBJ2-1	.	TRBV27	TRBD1	CASSSSGTDYNEQFF	TGTGCCAGCAGTAGCTCCGGGACAGATTACAATGAGCAGTTCTTC
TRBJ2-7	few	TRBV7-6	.	CASSYGVGYEQYF	TGTGCCAGCAGCTACGGGGTCGGGTACGAGCAGTACTTC
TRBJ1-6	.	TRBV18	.	CASSLDRGFSPLHF	TGTGCCAGCTCATTGGACCGCGGGTTCTCACCCCTCCACTTT
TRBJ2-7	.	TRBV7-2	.	CASSPDPGGPPYEQYF	TGTGCCAGCAGCCCTGATCCGGGGGGCCCTCCCTACGAGCAGTACTTC
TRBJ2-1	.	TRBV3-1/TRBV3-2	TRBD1	CASSTRTGGDEQFF	TGTGCCAGCAGCACAAGGACAGGGGGCGATGAGCAGTTCTTC
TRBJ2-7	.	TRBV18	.	CASSLQGTSYEQYF	TGTGCCAGCTCACTCCAGGGAACATCCTACGAGCAGTACTTC
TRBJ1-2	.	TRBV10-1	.	CASSETGNYGYTF	TGCGCCAGCAGTGAGACAGGGAACTATGGCTACACCTTC
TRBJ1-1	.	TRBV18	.	CASSKGQTTEAFF	TGTGCCAGCTCAAAAGGACAAACGACTGAAGCTTTCTTT
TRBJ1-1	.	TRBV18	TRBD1	CASSPPGTGGTEAFF	TGTGCCAGCTCACCACCTGGGACAGGGGGCACTGAAGCTTTCTTT
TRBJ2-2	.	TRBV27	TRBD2	CASKKGGAGVTGELFF	TGTGCCAGCAAAAAGGGTGGGGCGGGAGTTACCGGGGAGCTGTTTTTT
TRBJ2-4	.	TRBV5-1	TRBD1	CASSLGRQGVAKNIQYF	TGCGCCAGCAGCTTGGGCCGCCAGGGGGTAGCCAAAAACATTCAGTACTTC
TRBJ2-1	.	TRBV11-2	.	CASSWEGGNEQFF	TGTGCCAGCAGCTGGGAAGGGGGCAATGAGCAGTTCTTC
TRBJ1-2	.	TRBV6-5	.	CASSWGLNYGYTF	TGTGCCAGCAGTTGGGGACTAAACTATGGCTACACCTTC
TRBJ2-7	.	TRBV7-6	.	CASSFGETYEQYF	TGTGCCAGCAGCTTTGGGGAGACCTACGAGCAGTACTTC
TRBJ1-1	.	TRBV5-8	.	CASATGHLASNTEAFF	TGTGCCAGCGCCACAGGGCACCTCGCTTCGAACACTGAAGCTTTCTTT
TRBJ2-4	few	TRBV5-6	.	CASSLGQTKNIQYF	TGTGCCAGCAGCTTGGGGCAGACCAAAAACATTCAGTACTTC
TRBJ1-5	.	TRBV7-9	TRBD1	CASSSQQGASQPQHF	TGTGCCAGCAGCTCCCAACAGGGGGCGAGTCAGCCCCAGCATTTT
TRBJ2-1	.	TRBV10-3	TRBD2	CAIEGSGDEQFF	TGTGCCATCGAGGGTAGCGGGGATGAGCAGTTCTTC
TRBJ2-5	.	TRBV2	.	CASSDRGETQYF	TGTGCCAGCAGTGACAGGGGCGAGACCCAGTACTTC
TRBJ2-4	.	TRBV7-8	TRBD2	CASSSPRGGSTKNIQYF	TGTGCCAGCAGCTCTCCCCGGGGGGGCTCTACCAAAAACATTCAGTACTTC
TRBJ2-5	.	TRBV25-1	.	CASSEYRGRPGETQYF	TGTGCCAGCAGTGAATATCGAGGGAGGCCCGGAGAGACCCAGTACTTC
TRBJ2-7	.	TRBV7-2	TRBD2	CASSPSGGFSYEQYF	TGTGCCAGCAGCCCTAGCGGGGGTTTCTCCTACGAGCAGTACTTC
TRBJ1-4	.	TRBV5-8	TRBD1	CASSLEGTGTNEKLFF	TGTGCCAGCAGCTTGGAGGGGACAGGGACTAATGAAAAACTGTTTTTT
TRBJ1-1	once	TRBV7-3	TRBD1	CASSLMAGGGTEAFF	TGTGCCAGCAGCTTAATGGCAGGGGGAGGCACTGAAGCTTTCTTT
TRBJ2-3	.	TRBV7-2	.	CASSAGLGYTDTQYF	TGTGCCAGCAGCGCGGGACTCGGATACACAGATACGCAGTATTTT
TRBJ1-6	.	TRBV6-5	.	CASSYSRGKNNSPLHF	TGTGCCAGCAGTTACTCGAGGGGGAAGAATAATTCACCCCTCCACTTT
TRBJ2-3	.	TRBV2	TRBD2	CASSPSAGVSTDTQYF	TGTGCCAGCAGCCCATCGGCGGGGGTAAGCACAGATACGCAGTATTTT
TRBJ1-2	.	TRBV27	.	CASRSRANYGYTF	TGTGCCAGCAGGTCCAGGGCGAACTATGGCTACACCTTC
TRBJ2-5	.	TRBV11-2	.	CASSLRQTRQETQYF	TGTGCCAGCAGCTTACGACAGACACGGCAGGAGACCCAGTACTTC
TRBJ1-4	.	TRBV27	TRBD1	CASSHRDRVEKLFF	TGTGCCAGCAGTCACCGGGACAGGGTCGAAAAACTGTTTTTT
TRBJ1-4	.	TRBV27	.	CASTGEGEKLFF	TGTGCCAGCACCGGAGAGGGTGAAAAACTGTTTTTT
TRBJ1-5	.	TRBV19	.	CASTSTWGGRNQPQHF	TGTGCCAGTACCTCAACGTGGGGCGGTCGCAATCAGCCCCAGCATTTT
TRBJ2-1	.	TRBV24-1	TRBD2	CATSDLLAGVHEQFF	TGTGCCACCAGTGATTTGCTAGCGGGAGTGCATGAGCAGTTCTTC
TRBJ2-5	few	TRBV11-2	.	CASSPGRFQETQYF	TGTGCCAGCAGCCCGGGTCGCTTTCAAGAGACCCAGTACTTC
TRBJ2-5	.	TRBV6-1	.	CASSEEWVRLQETQYF	TGTGCCAGCAGTGAAGAATGGGTCAGACTCCAAGAGACCCAGTACTTC
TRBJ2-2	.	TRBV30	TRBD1	CAWSTGTGNGELFF	TGTGCCTGGAGTACCGGGACAGGGAACGGGGAGCTGTTTTTT
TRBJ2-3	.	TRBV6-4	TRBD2	CASRLKLAGALPGTDTQYF	TGTGCCAGCCGCCTGAAGCTAGCGGGGGCGCTACCTGGCACAGATACGCAGTATTTT
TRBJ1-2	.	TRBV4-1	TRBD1	CASSPGTGVNYGYTF	TGCGCCAGCAGCCCAGGGACAGGGGTGAACTATGGCTACACCTTC
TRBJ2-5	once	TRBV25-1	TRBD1	CASTGGWQETQYF	TGTGCCAGCACAGGGGGCTGGCAAGAGACCCAGTACTTC
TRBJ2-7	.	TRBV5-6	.	CASSYGIQEGPGEQYF	TGTGCCAGCAGCTACGGGATCCAAGAAGGCCCCGGCGAGCAGTACTTC
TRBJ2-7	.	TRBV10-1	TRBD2	CASSEGSAGDSYEQYF	TGCGCCAGCAGTGAGGGGTCTGCGGGGGACTCCTACGAGCAGTACTTC
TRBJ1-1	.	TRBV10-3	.	CAIRGGQDEAFF	TGTGCCATCAGGGGGGGGCAGGATGAAGCTTTCTTT
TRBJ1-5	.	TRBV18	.	CASSPNGVDSNQPQHF	TGTGCCAGCTCACCTAACGGGGTTGACAGCAATCAGCCCCAGCATTTT
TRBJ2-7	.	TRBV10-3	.	CAISPDIYEQYF	TGTGCCATCAGTCCGGACATCTACGAGCAGTACTTC
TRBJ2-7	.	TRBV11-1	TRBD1	CASSYRGNYYEQYF	TGTGCCAGCAGCTACAGGGGGAACTACTACGAGCAGTACTTC
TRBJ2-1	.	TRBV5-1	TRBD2	CASSLGRVGYNEQFF	TGCGCCAGCAGCCTCGGGAGGGTGGGATACAATGAGCAGTTCTTC